This TCR beta chain was sequenced for a study of Graves' ophthalmopathy and Graves' hyperthyroidism. The study excluded patients with other autoimmune diseases, uncontrolled infections, pregnancy or lactation. Each diagnosis was determined on the basis of clinical symptoms, serum thyroxine, TRAb, thyroid ultrasound and orbital computed tomography. The starting material, 8 to 10 ml of fresh peripheral blood, provided the PBMCs. Amplification of TCR beta CDR3 regions used RNA transcripts. The first round was an RT-PCR with HTBI primers, and the second round was a multiplex PCR. TCRdb reprocessed the multiplex PCR reads with MiXCR, giving one entry per CDR3 protein. The sample includes under 350,000 distinct CDR3 sequences, 17% of them seen just once. The sample holds many counts of this clonotype. Its antigen is not identified. Regarding the study as a whole: The model predicted progression of ophthalmopathy with a sensitivity of roughly 66%, and its specificity was around 72%.

The source is an adult man with Graves' ophthalmopathy. Input material: peripheral blood.

This CDR3 reads CASTSDWDGNSPLHF. The CDR3 DNA is TGTGCCAGTACCTCGGACTGGGATGGGAATTCACCCCTCCACTTT. The rearrangement uses TRBV19 and TRBJ1-6, with no clear D. Trimming left V 7 bases short and J 7 bases short, with 17 bases between. This CDR3 has 15 residues. Per germline, CDR1 LNHDA and CDR2 SQIVND (reference sequence).